Below are 29 T cell receptor beta chains sequenced from a single sample in a study of shared clonotypes between healthy human individuals (dated by TCRdb to about 2020). The library was obtained by the immunoSEQ multiplex PCR assay. Sourced from immuneACCESS, this table was stored by TCRdb with only in-frame sequences that have V and J called. A share of the clones is absent; for the studies checked, an unresolved V gene accounts for under half, and the remainder has no known explanation. Within this sample are 2.3 million or so clones, with 85% to 95% of them counted one time only. The biggest ten clones account for 0.39% of the sample. Sequenced input: naive CD4+ T cells from PBMCs. The cell subset or site label, as the study defines it: CD45RA+ positively selected. The receptors originated from a man between 18 and 35 years old in good health. Some clones in this sample may be carry-over from other donors' samples.

This chain uses TRBV4-1 with TRBJ1-4; D gene unclear. Trimming cost V 1 base and J 3 bases, with 9 bases left between them. The CDR3 has 15 amino acids. Germline V gives CDR1 MGHRA, CDR2 YSYEKL. The CDR3 nucleotides read TGCGCCAGCAGCCAAGTAGCCAGCCCTAATGAAAAACTGTTTTTT. This sequence encodes CASSQVASPNEKLFF.

V is TRBV6-6 and J is TRBJ1-2, with TRBD1 as a possible D gene (5 bases). Germline loops: CDR1 MNHNY, CDR2 SVGAGI (reference sequence). Trimming took 8 bases from V and 1 from J, leaving 8 bases between them. The CDR3 has 12 amino acids. As DNA, the CDR3 is TGTGCCAGCGAGGGGAGTAACTATGGCTACACCTTC. Translated, it gives CASEGSNYGYTF.

The chain links TRBV5-1 to TRBJ2-6; D may be TRBD1 (6 bases). There are 15 residues in the CDR3. V was trimmed by 5 bases and J by 0 bases, leaving 9 bases between them. CDR1 is SGHRS, CDR2 YFSETQ, per germline. The CDR3 here is CASRRTDSGANVLTF. The CDR3 DNA reads as TGCGCCAGCAGGAGGACAGACTCTGGGGCCAACGTCCTGACTTTC.

This clone has a single count. J is TRBJ2-1 and V is TRBV7-2; D is possibly TRBD2 (5 bases). Trimming pared 5 bases from V and 9 bases from J, leaving 14 bases between. The CDR3 sequence is 13 residues long. CDR1 is SGHTA and CDR2 is FQGNSA in the germline V gene. The CDR3 bases are TGTGCCAGCAGCCGAATCTCTAGCTTTGAGCAGTTCTTC. As protein: CASSRISSFEQFF.

This clone was seen only a few times. The rearrangement uses TRBV7-9 and TRBJ1-1, with a possible D match to TRBD1 (6 bases). V lost 5 bases and J lost 11, with 15 bases in between. CDR3 length: 12 residues. Per germline, CDR1 SEHNR and CDR2 FQNEAQ (reference sequence). CDR3 nucleotide sequence: TGTGCCAGCAGCACTTTACAGGGAGTTGCTTTCTTT. This codes for CASSTLQGVAFF.

The chain combines TRBV7-9 with TRBJ2-1; D may be TRBD2 (6 bases). The CDR3 is 15 amino acids. The germline V gene encodes CDR1 SEHNR and CDR2 FQNEAQ (reference sequence). With 4 bases removed from V and 7 bases from J, the gap between germline ends came to 17 bases. This CDR3 reads CASSSSGGSGNEQFF. In DNA form, the CDR3 reads TGTGCCAGCAGCTCCAGTGGAGGGAGTGGGAATGAGCAGTTCTTC.

The chain recombines TRBV7-2 with TRBJ2-5, with D hard to call. The length of the CDR3 is 13 residues. The germline V gene encodes CDR1 SGHTA and CDR2 FQGNSA. V lost 5 bases, J lost 4 bases, and 11 bases lay in between. CDR3 sequence reads: CASSRSISETQYF. The CDR3, as DNA: TGTGCCAGCAGCCGTAGCATTTCAGAGACCCAGTACTTC. Supplemented by reference TRBV7-2 and TRBJ2-5, the full variable domain reads GAGVSQSPSNKVTEKGKDVELRCDPISGHTALYWYRQSLGQGLEFLIYFQGNSAPDKSGLPSDRFSAERTGGSVSTLTIQRTQQEDSAVYLCASSRSISETQYFGPGTRLLVL.

This clone was seen once. Other nucleotide sequences from this sample produce the same CDR3. This rearrangement joins TRBV28 to TRBJ2-3; TRBD1 matches 7 bases. With V trimmed by 4 bases and J by 1 base, 2 bases remained unmatched. The CDR3 is 14 residues long. Germline loops: CDR1 MDHEN, CDR2 SYDVKM. The DNA for the CDR3 is TGTGCCAGCAGTTCTGGACAGGGCACAGATACGCAGTATTTT. It specifies CASSSGQGTDTQYF.

The rearrangement links TRBV19 to TRBJ1-5; TRBD1 matches at 8 bases. The CDR3 sequence is 13 residues long. Germline CDR1 LNHDA, CDR2 SQIVND (reference sequence). The V and J ends lost 7 bases and 11 bases, in that order; junction bases with no gene match: 10. CDR3 DNA: TGTGCCAGTACTCGACAGGGGTCTGGGGCCCAGCATTTT. It yields the protein CASTRQGSGAQHF.

This clone occurred once. The V gene is TRBV9, the J gene TRBJ1-4; D unresolved. Germline V gives CDR1 SGDLS, CDR2 YYNGEE. There are 14 residues in the CDR3. Trimming left V 3 bases short and J 7 bases short, with 13 bases between. The CDR3 spells CASSAGRGFEKLFF. In DNA, the CDR3 is TGTGCCAGCAGCGCCGGGAGAGGGTTTGAAAAACTGTTTTTT.

The V gene is TRBV28, the J gene TRBJ2-7, with 9 nucleotides matching TRBD2. The CDR3 runs to 15 residues. Per germline, CDR1 MDHEN and CDR2 SYDVKM. Unmatched junction bases numbered 7, after V lost 5 bases and J lost 2 bases. Written as DNA, the CDR3 is TGTGCCAGCAGTCCCGGCGCGGGAGGGCCCTACGAGCAGTACTTC. It codes for CASSPGAGGPYEQYF.

This clone came up once. The chain couples TRBV12-5 to TRBJ2-3; D ambiguous. Trimming removed 2 bases from V and 6 bases from J, with 6 bases in between. The CDR3 is 12 residues long. CDR1 and CDR2 from the germline V gene are LGHNT and FRNRAP. In DNA form, the CDR3 reads TGTGCTAGTGGTTTGTCCCTGGATACGCAGTATTTT. Translating gives CASGLSLDTQYF. The full variable domain, its missing parts supplied by reference TRBV12-5 and TRBJ2-3, is DARVTQTPRHKVTEMGQEVTMRCQPILGHNTVFWYRQTMMQGLELLAYFRNRAPLDDSGMPKDRFSAEMPDATLATLKIQPSEPRDSAVYFCASGLSLDTQYFGPGTRLTVL.

The chain uses TRBV5-8 and TRBJ2-2, with 12 bases aligning to TRBD1. CDR1 is SGHTS and CDR2 is YDEGEE in the germline V gene. The V and J ends lost 5 bases and 5 bases, in that order; junction bases with no gene match: 7. The CDR3 runs 16 residues. As DNA, the CDR3 is TGTGCCAGCAGACGGGACAGGGGGCTGGGAACCGGGGAGCTGTTTTTT. Protein sequence: CASRRDRGLGTGELFF. The entire variable domain, with the rest obtained from reference TRBV5-8 and TRBJ2-2, is as follows: EAGVTQSPTHLIKTRGQQATLRCSPISGHTSVYWYQQALGLGLQFLLWYDEGEERNRGNFPPRFSGRQFPNYSSELNVNALELEDSALYLCASRRDRGLGTGELFFGEGSRLTVL.

A remark on this clone: One junction end does not reproduce the germline sequence, and a read error may be involved. CDR3 sequence: CASSEDYLCVF. The CDR3 DNA is TGTGCCAGCAGTGAAGACTATCTGTGTGTCTTC. The chain is built from TRBV2 and TRBJ2-4; D not resolved. The CDR3 runs 11 residues. The germline CDR1 and CDR2 sequences are SNHLY and FYNNEI.

This chain links TRBV19 with TRBJ2-5, with 8 positions matching TRBD1. J gave up 4 bases and V 3 bases, and 7 bases lay outside the gene matches. The CDR3 consists of 15 residues. The germline gives CDR1 LNHDA, CDR2 SQIVND (reference sequence). The CDR3: CASSMLGQGGETQYF. In DNA, the CDR3 is TGTGCCAGTAGTATGCTAGGACAGGGAGGAGAGACCCAGTACTTC. Full variable domain (rest looked up from reference TRBV19 and TRBJ2-5): DGGITQSPKYLFRKEGQNVTLSCEQNLNHDAMYWYRQDPGQGLRLIYYSQIVNDFQKGDIAEGYSVSREKKESFPLTVTSAQKNPTAFYLCASSMLGQGGETQYFGPGTRLLVL.

This rearrangement joins TRBV5-1 to TRBJ2-5; D is ambiguous. This CDR3 is 14 amino acids long. The germline gives CDR1 SGHRS, CDR2 YFSETQ. V lost 0 bases, J lost 2 bases, and 8 bases lay in between. The CDR3 reads CASSLDDGQETQYF. CDR3 bases: TGCGCCAGCAGCTTGGACGACGGACAAGAGACCCAGTACTTC.

J is TRBJ2-1 and V is TRBV6-1; 8 bases are shared with TRBD2. Trimming at V came to 7 bases and at J to 12 bases, leaving 11 bases not matched to a gene. Germline-derived CDR1 and CDR2 are MNHNS and SASEGT. This CDR3 has 13 residues. CDR3 amino acids: CASMVPGTRTQFF. The DNA of the CDR3 is TGTGCCAGCATGGTTCCCGGGACTAGGACGCAGTTCTTC.

The gene calls are TRBV18 and TRBJ2-7; 7 positions match TRBD2. Germline CDR1 and CDR2: KGHSH and LQKENI. This CDR3 region has 15 residues. V shed 6 bases and J 4 bases; nucleotides not matched to a gene: 12. CDR3 loop: CASSPSWEGNYEQYF. The CDR3 DNA is TGTGCCAGCTCCCCCTCCTGGGAGGGTAATTACGAGCAGTACTTC.

The rearrangement links TRBV14 to TRBJ2-3; possible D gene TRBD1, 6 bases. This CDR3 region has 14 residues. V lost 1 base to trimming and J lost 5 bases, with 10 bases between them. CDR1 and CDR2 from the germline V gene are SGHDN and FVKESK. Here the CDR3 DNA reads TGTGCCAGCAGCCAAGGGGACACTTTAGATACGCAGTATTTT. Translation gives CASSQGDTLDTQYF.

The chain combines TRBV5-1 with TRBJ2-3; D might be TRBD2 (5 bases). The CDR3 runs to 14 residues. Germline V gene lookup returns CDR1 SGHRS and CDR2 YFSETQ. The germline V and J ends were trimmed by 5 bases and 7 bases, with 17 bases remaining between them. The CDR3 here is CASSMGDTQYTQYF. The CDR3, as DNA: TGCGCCAGCAGTATGGGAGATACACAATATACGCAGTATTTT. Full variable domain (missing parts from reference TRBV5-1 and TRBJ2-3): KAGVTQTPRYLIKTRGQQVTLSCSPISGHRSVSWYQQTPGQGLQFLFEYFSETQRNKGNFPGRFSGRQFSNSRSEMNVSTLELGDSALYLCASSMGDTQYTQYFGPGTRLTVL.

This clone was picked up one time. V usage is TRBV7-6 and J usage is TRBJ2-5; a possible D gene is TRBD2 (6 bases). CDR1 and CDR2 from the germline V gene are SGHVS and FNYEAQ. The CDR3 runs 17 residues. Trimming stripped 5 bases from V and 2 bases from J, with 21 bases between. The CDR3 region is CASSNLEGTVKQETQYF. CDR3 coding DNA: TGTGCCAGCAGCAACCTGGAGGGCACAGTCAAGCAAGAGACCCAGTACTTC.

The rearrangement joins TRBV6-1 to TRBJ2-1, with 9 bases aligning to TRBD2. CDR1 MNHNS and CDR2 SASEGT come from the germline V gene. The CDR3 has 15 residues. V lost 2 bases and J lost 10; bases outside the gene matches: 9. The DNA of the CDR3 is TGTGCCAGCAGTGAACTTAGCGGGAGCTACAGGGAGCAGTTCTTC. Protein sequence: CASSELSGSYREQFF.

This chain links TRBV5-1 with TRBJ1-1; 7 positions agree with TRBD1. V gave up 4 bases and J gave up 7 bases; unmatched junction bases: 7. Germline-derived CDR1 and CDR2 are SGHRS and YFSETQ. The CDR3 totals 13 residues. CDR3 DNA: TGCGCCAGCAGCCGCTGGGACAGAGATGAAGCTTTCTTT. Its translation: CASSRWDRDEAFF.

In DNA, the CDR3 is TGTGCCAGCAGGACCAGGGGCTCCGCAACTAATGAAAAACTGTTTTTT. It translates to CASRTRGSATNEKLFF. The J gene is TRBJ1-4, the V gene TRBV6-6, with D possibly TRBD1 on 6 matching bases. The CDR3 is 16 residues long. V lost 6 bases, J lost 0 bases, and 14 bases lay in between. Germline V gene sequence: CDR1 MNHNY, CDR2 SVGAGI (reference sequence).

This sequence joins TRBV2 and TRBJ1-1; D gene ambiguous. The CDR3 covers 13 residues. Per germline, CDR1 SNHLY and CDR2 FYNNEI. V lost 8 bases to trimming and J lost 4 bases, with 14 bases between them. Written as DNA, the CDR3 is TGTGCCAGCTATGGGTATCAGAGCACTGAAGCTTTCTTT. Its translation is CASYGYQSTEAFF.

The chain couples TRBV29-1 to TRBJ2-1; no reliable D call. V shed 7 bases and J shed 0 bases, with 13 bases lying between them. Germline loops: CDR1 SQVTM, CDR2 ANQGSEA. The CDR3 spans 14 residues. CDR3 nucleotide sequence: TGCAGCGGTCTTACTAAAAGCTCCTACAATGAGCAGTTCTTC. Translating gives CSGLTKSSYNEQFF.

This clone was seen just once. The chain is built from TRBV5-1 and TRBJ1-1; D gene ambiguous. In germline, CDR1 is SGHRS, CDR2 YFSETQ. Trimming stripped 7 bases from V and 0 bases from J, with 10 bases between. The CDR3 covers 13 residues. CDR3 sequence reads: CASGAELNTEAFF. The DNA of the CDR3 is TGCGCCAGCGGAGCAGAATTGAACACTGAAGCTTTCTTT.

The J gene is TRBJ2-7, the V gene TRBV2, with TRBD2 matching 7 bases. Germline CDR1 reads SNHLY; CDR2 reads FYNNEI. The CDR3 contains 15 residues. V dropped 4 bases and J dropped 3; count of bases not matched to a gene: 9. The CDR3 loop is CASSVTREVNYEQYF. The CDR3 DNA sequence: TGTGCCAGCAGTGTAACACGGGAGGTAAACTACGAGCAGTACTTC.

With respect to this clone: This same CDR3 is encoded by further DNA sequences in the sample. The chain joins TRBV9 to TRBJ1-5; D not certain. The germline V gene encodes CDR1 SGDLS and CDR2 YYNGEE. Trimming took 0 bases from V and 0 from J, leaving 7 bases between them. The CDR3 covers 15 residues. The CDR3, as DNA: TGTGCCAGCAGCGTAGGGCAGTATAGCAATCAGCCCCAGCATTTT. It encodes CASSVGQYSNQPQHF.